This T cell receptor (beta chain) was found in a study of T cell changes during pregnancy in multiple sclerosis. The repertoire was sequenced with immunoSEQ multiplex PCR; TCRdb's copy has only in-frame clones and lacks some. The data show approximately 73,000 clones, over 85% seen once. J lost 1 base, V lost 5 bases, and 7 bases had no gene match. The CDR3 covers 15 residues. Germline loops: CDR1 SNHLY, CDR2 FYNNEI. V and J are TRBV2 and TRBJ2-5; TRBD1 agrees at 7 bases. The sample in question was CD4+ T cells from peripheral blood mononuclear cells, obtained before pregnancy. The source of this sequence is a female donor with multiple sclerosis, enrolled in a pregnancy study. The CDR3 loop reads CASSPKTGVQETQYF. CDR3 in DNA: TGTGCCAGCAGTCCTAAAACAGGGGTCCAAGAGACCCAGTACTTC.